In this sample, the clone carrying this TCR beta chain turned up a few times. Its antigen is as yet unknown. These data are taken from a study of early T cells in non-severe SARS-CoV-2 infection. Overall study: Sequencing used unsorted whole-blood bulk RNA, so chains lack pairing. Broader study findings: Missing private and CD4 specificities, VDJdb matching favored anti-spike CD8 responses.

Unique molecular identifiers were added to individual cDNA molecules. TCRdb fed the 5' RACE reads into MiXCR, producing one record per CDR3 protein. The sample gives 70,000 to 90,000 distinct CDR3 sequences, about 11% of which show up once; around 5% is in the top ten. The receptor's source is an adult who was a healthcare worker with PCR-confirmed SARS-CoV-2 infection or an uninfected control (not recorded which). Sequencing was performed on whole blood.

The CDR3 is CASSFPGSGELFF. CDR3 DNA: TGTGCCAGCAGCTTTCCGGGGTCCGGGGAGCTGTTTTTT. The chain has TRBV5-4 and TRBJ2-2; weak D call: TRBD2 (5 bases). V lost 2 bases to trimming and J lost 6 bases, with 8 bases between them. The germline CDR1 and CDR2 sequences are SGHNT and YYREEE (reference sequence). This CDR3 comprises 13 residues.